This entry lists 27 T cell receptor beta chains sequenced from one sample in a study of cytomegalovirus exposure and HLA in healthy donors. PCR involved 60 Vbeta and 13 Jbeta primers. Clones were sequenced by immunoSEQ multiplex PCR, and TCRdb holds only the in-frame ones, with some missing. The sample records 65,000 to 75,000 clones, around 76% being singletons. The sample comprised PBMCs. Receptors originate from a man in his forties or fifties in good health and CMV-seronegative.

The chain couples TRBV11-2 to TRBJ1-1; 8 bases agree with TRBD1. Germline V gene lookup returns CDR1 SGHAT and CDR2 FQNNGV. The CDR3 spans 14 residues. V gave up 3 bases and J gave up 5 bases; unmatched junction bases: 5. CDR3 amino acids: CASSFTGGGTEAFF. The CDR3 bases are TGTGCCAGCAGCTTCACAGGGGGGGGGACTGAAGCTTTCTTT.

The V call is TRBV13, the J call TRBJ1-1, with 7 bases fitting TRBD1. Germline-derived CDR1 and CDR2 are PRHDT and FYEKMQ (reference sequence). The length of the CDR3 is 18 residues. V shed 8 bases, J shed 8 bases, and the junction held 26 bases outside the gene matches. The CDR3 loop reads CASGQETRKTRDKVEAFF. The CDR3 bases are TGTGCCAGCGGACAGGAGACGAGGAAAACGCGAGATAAGGTCGAAGCTTTCTTT.

The CDR3 DNA reads as TGTGCCAGCAGTTTTCTGCAGGGGACGGACGGCTACACCTTC. Its protein is CASSFLQGTDGYTF. This rearrangement joins TRBV28 to TRBJ1-2, with D tentatively TRBD1 (6 bases). Germline-derived CDR1 and CDR2 are MDHEN and SYDVKM. The CDR3 is made up of 14 amino acids. The V gene lost 3 bases and the J gene lost 8 bases, with 16 bases spanning the gap.

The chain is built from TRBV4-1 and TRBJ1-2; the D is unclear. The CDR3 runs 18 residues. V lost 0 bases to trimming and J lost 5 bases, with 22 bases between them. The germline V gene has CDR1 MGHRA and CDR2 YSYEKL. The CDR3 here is CASSQDRRGGERSYGYTF. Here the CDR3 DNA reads TGCGCCAGCAGCCAAGATCGGCGAGGAGGAGAGCGTTCGTATGGCTACACCTTC.

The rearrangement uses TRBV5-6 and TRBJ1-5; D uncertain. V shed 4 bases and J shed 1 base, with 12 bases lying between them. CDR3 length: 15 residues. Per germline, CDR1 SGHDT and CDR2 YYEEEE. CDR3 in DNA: TGTGCCAGCAGCAATGGAGGGTCGAGCAATCAGCCCCAGCATTTT. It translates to CASSNGGSSNQPQHF. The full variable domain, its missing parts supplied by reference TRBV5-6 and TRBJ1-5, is DAGVTQSPTHLIKTRGQQVTLRCSPKSGHDTVSWYQQALGQGPQFIFQYYEEEERQRGNFPDRFSGHQFPNYSSELNVNALLLGDSALYLCASSNGGSSNQPQHFGDGTRLSIL.

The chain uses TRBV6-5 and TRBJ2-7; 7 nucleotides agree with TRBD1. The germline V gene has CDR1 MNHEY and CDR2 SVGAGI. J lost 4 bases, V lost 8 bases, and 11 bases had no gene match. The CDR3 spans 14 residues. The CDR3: CASSRGPNDYEQYF. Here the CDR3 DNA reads TGTGCCAGCTCGAGGGGGCCTAATGATTACGAGCAGTACTTC.

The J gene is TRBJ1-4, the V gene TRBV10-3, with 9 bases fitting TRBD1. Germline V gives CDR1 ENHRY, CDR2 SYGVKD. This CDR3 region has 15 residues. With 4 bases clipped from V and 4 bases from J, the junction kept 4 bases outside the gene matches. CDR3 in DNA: TGTGCCATCAGTGCGCCGGGACAGGGTAATGAAAAACTGTTTTTT. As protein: CAISAPGQGNEKLFF.

For the CDR3, the DNA is TGTGCCAGCTCACTTCAGGTGATAGATCAGCCCCAGCATTTT. This encodes CASSLQVIDQPQHF. This chain joins TRBV18 and TRBJ1-5; D is uncertain. CDR1 is KGHSH and CDR2 is LQKENI in the germline V gene. The CDR3 length is 14 residues. Trimming removed 4 bases at V and 5 bases at J, with 12 bases between.

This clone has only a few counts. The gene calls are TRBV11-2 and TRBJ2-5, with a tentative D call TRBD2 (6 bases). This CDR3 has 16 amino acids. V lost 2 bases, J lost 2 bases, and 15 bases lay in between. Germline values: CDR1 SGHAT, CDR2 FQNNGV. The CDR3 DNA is TGTGCCAGCAGCTTAATGGGACTTCCAGGGCAAGAGACCCAGTACTTC. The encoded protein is CASSLMGLPGQETQYF.

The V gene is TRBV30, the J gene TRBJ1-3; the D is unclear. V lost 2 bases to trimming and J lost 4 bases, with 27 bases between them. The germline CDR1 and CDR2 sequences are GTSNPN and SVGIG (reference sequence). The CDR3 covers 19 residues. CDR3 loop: CAWSRAAFLPPLNGNTIYF. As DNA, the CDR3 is TGTGCCTGGAGTAGAGCGGCCTTTCTACCCCCATTGAACGGAAACACCATATATTTT. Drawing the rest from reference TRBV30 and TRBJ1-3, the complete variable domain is SQTIHQWPATLVQPVGSPLSLECTVEGTSNPNLYWYRQAAGRGLQLLFYSVGIGQISSEVPQNLSASRPQDRQFILSSKKLLLSDSGFYLCAWSRAAFLPPLNGNTIYFGEGSWLTVV.

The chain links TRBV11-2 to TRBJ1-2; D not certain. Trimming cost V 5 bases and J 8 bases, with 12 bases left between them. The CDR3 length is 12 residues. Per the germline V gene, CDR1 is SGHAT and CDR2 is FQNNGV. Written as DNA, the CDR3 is TGTGCCAGCAGCCATGGACTACCGGGCTACACCTTC. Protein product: CASSHGLPGYTF.

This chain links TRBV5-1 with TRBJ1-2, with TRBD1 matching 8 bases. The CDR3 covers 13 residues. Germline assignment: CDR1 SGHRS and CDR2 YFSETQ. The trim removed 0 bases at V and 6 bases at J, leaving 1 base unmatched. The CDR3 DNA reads TGCGCCAGCAGCTTGGCAGGGGGCAATGGCTACACCTTC. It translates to CASSLAGGNGYTF.

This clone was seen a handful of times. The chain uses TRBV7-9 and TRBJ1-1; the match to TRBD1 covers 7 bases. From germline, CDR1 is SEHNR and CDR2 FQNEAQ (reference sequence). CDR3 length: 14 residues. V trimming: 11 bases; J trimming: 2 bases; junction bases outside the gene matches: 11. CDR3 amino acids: CAGQVRDSNTEAFF. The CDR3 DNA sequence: TGTGCCGGCCAAGTGAGGGACAGTAACACTGAAGCTTTCTTT.

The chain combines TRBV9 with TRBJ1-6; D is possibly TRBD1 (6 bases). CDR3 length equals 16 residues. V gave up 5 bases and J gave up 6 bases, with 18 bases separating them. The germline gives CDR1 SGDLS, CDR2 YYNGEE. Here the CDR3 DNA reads TGTGCCAGCAGAAGAACGGAAGGACAGCCTAATTCACCCCTCCACTTT. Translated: CASRRTEGQPNSPLHF.

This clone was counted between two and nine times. The CDR3 DNA sequence: TGTGCCAGCAGCCCTGACAGGCTGGAACAGCCCCAGCATTTT. As protein: CASSPDRLEQPQHF. The V gene is TRBV28, the J gene TRBJ1-5, with D possibly matching TRBD1 (6 bases). Trimming took off 6 bases at V and 7 bases at J, with 16 bases between the two ends. Germline V lookup: CDR1 MDHEN, CDR2 SYDVKM. The CDR3 is 14 residues long.

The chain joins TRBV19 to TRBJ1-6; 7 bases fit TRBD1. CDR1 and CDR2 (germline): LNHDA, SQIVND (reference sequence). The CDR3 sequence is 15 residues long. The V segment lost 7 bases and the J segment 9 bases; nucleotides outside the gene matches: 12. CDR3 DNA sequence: TGTGCCAGTACCCCGACAGGGTTCAGCTTTTCACCCCTCCACTTT. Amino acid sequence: CASTPTGFSFSPLHF.

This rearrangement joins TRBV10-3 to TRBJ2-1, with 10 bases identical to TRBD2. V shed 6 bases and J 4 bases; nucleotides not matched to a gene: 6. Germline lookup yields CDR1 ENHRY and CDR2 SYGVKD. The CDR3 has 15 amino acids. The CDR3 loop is CAIREASGGYNEQFF. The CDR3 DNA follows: TGTGCCATCAGGGAGGCTAGCGGGGGTTACAATGAGCAGTTCTTC.

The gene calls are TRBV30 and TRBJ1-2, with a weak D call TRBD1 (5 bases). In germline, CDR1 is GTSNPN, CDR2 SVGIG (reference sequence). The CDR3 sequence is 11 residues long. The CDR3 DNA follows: TGTTGCCAGGGTCGGGACTATGGCTACACCTTC. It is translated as CCQGRDYGYTF.

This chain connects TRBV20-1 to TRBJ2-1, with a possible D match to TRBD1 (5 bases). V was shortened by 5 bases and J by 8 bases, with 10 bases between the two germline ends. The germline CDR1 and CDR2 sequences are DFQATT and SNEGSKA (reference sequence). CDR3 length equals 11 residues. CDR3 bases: TGCAGTGCTCGCAGGGTACATGAGCAGTTCTTC. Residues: CSARRVHEQFF.

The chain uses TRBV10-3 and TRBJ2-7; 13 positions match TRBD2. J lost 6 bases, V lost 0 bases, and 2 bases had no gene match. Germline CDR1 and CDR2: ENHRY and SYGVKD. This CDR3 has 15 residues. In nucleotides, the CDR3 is TGTGCCATCAGTGAGTCGGGACTAGCGGGATTCGAGCAGTACTTC. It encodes CAISESGLAGFEQYF.

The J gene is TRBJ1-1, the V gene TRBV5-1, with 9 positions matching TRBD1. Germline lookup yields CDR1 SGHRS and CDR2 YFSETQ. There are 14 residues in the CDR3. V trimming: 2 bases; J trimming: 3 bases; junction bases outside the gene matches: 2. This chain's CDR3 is CASSLQGADTEAFF. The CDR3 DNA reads TGCGCCAGCAGCTTACAGGGGGCCGACACTGAAGCTTTCTTT.

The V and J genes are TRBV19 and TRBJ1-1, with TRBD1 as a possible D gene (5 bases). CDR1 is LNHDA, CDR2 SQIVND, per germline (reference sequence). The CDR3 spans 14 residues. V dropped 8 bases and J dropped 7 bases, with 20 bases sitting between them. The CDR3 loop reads CASRSRGGYIEAFF. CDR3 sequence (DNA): TGTGCCAGTCGAAGTCGGGGGGGGTATATTGAAGCTTTCTTT.

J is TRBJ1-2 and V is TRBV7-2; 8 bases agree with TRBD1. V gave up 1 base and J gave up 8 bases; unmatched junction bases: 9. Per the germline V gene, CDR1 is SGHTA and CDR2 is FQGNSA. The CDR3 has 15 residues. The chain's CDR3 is CASSLDVGTGRGYTF. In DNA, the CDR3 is TGTGCCAGCAGCTTAGACGTGGGGACAGGCAGGGGCTACACCTTC.

CDR3 amino acids: CASSYSFQGSGEKLFF. The CDR3 DNA reads TGTGCCAGCAGTTACTCTTTTCAGGGGTCGGGAGAAAAACTGTTTTTT. The V gene is TRBV6-5, the J gene TRBJ1-4; D is perhaps TRBD1 (6 bases). CDR3 length: 16 amino acids. The germline V gene has CDR1 MNHEY and CDR2 SVGAGI. V lost 0 bases, J lost 8 bases, and 16 bases lay in between.

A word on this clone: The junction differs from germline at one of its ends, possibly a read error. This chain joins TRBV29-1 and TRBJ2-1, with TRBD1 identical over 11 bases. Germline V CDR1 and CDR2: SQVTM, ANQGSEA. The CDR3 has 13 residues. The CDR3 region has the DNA TGCAGCTTTGACCGGGACAGGGGGGATGAGCAGTTCTTC. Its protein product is CSFDRDRGDEQFF.

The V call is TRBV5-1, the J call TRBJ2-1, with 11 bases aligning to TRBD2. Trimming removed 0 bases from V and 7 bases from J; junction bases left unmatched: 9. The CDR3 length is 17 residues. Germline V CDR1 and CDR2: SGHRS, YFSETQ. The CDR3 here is CASSLEIPSGGINEQFF. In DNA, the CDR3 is TGCGCCAGCAGCTTGGAGATTCCTAGCGGGGGGATAAATGAGCAGTTCTTC.

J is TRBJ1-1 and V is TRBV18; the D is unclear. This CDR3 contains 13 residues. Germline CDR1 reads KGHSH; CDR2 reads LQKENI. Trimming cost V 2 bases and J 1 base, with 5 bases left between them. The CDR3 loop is CASSPAGNTEAFF. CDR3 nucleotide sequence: TGTGCCAGCTCACCAGCCGGGAACACTGAAGCTTTCTTT. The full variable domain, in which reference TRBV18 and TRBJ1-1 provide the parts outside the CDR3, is NAGVMQNPRHLVRRRGQEARLRCSPMKGHSHVYWYRQLPEEGLKFMVYLQKENIIDESGMPKERFSAEFPKEGPSILRIQQVVRGDSAAYFCASSPAGNTEAFFGQGTRLTVV.